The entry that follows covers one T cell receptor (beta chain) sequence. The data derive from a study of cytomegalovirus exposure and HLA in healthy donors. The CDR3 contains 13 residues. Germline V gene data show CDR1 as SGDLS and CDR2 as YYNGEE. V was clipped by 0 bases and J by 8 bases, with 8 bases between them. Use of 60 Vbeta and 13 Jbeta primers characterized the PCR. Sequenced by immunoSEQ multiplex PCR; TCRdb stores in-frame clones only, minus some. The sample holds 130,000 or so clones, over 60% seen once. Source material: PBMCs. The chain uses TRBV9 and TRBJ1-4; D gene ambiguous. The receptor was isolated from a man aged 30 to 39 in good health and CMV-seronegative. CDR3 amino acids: CASSVGHREKLFF. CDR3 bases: TGTGCCAGCAGCGTAGGACACAGAGAAAAACTGTTTTTT.